Presented here are 5 T cell receptor beta chains from one specimen sequenced in a study of cytomegalovirus exposure and HLA in healthy donors. The PCR contained 60 Vbeta and 13 Jbeta primers. The repertoire was sequenced with immunoSEQ multiplex PCR; TCRdb's copy has only in-frame clones and lacks some. The profile shows about 140,000 clones, approximately 75% of them singletons. The sequencing sample was made of PBMCs. These TCRs come from a male donor in good health and CMV-seronegative.

Concerning this clone itself: Within the sample, other DNA sequences also encode this same CDR3. This chain joins TRBV7-2 and TRBJ2-1; D remains ambiguous. V lost 0 bases and J 5 bases, leaving 5 bases between the germline ends. The CDR3 extends over 13 amino acids. CDR1 is SGHTA, CDR2 FQGNSA, per germline. Written as DNA, the CDR3 is TGTGCCAGCAGCTTAGCCCGAGACAATGAGCAGTTCTTC. It translates to CASSLARDNEQFF.

This clone was detected only a few times. The chain carries TRBV6-1 and TRBJ2-7; 7 nucleotides match TRBD1. The V and J ends lost 6 bases and 7 bases, in that order; junction bases with no gene match: 9. Germline CDR1 reads MNHNS; CDR2 reads SASEGT. This CDR3 is built from 13 residues. Written as DNA, the CDR3 is TGTGCCAGCAGCGGGACAGTCCTTAGGGAGCAGTACTTC. Encoded protein: CASSGTVLREQYF.

The chain carries TRBV19 and TRBJ1-6; 7 bases agree with TRBD1. CDR1 is LNHDA, CDR2 SQIVND, per germline (reference sequence). This CDR3 is built from 12 residues. After removal of 10 bases from V and 6 bases from J, the junction contained 3 bases not matched to a gene. The CDR3 DNA is TGTGCCACCGGGACAGTTAATTCACCCCTCCACTTT. It specifies CATGTVNSPLHF.

The chain couples TRBV15 to TRBJ2-7; no firm D call. Trimming took 0 bases from V and 0 from J, leaving 12 bases between them. Germline V gene sequence: CDR1 LNHNV, CDR2 YYDKDF (reference sequence). CDR3 size: 16 residues. The CDR3 loop reads CATSRDRSRSSYEQYF. In DNA form, the CDR3 reads TGTGCCACCAGCAGAGATCGCTCCAGGTCCTCCTACGAGCAGTACTTC. Combining the CDR3 with reference TRBV15 and TRBJ2-7 gives the whole variable domain DAMVIQNPRYQVTQFGKPVTLSCSQTLNHNVMYWYQQKSSQAPKLLFHYYDKDFNNEADTPDNFQSRRPNTSFCFLDIRSPGLGDTAMYLCATSRDRSRSSYEQYFGPGTRLTVT.

V is TRBV7-8 and J is TRBJ2-3; 11 bases fit TRBD1. The germline V gene encodes CDR1 SGHVS and CDR2 FQNEAQ. This CDR3 region has 15 residues. After removal of 3 bases from V and 1 base from J, the junction contained 0 bases not matched to a gene. The DNA of the CDR3 is TGTGCCAGCAGCTTGGACAGGGGGCGCACAGATACGCAGTATTTT. Translation gives CASSLDRGRTDTQYF.